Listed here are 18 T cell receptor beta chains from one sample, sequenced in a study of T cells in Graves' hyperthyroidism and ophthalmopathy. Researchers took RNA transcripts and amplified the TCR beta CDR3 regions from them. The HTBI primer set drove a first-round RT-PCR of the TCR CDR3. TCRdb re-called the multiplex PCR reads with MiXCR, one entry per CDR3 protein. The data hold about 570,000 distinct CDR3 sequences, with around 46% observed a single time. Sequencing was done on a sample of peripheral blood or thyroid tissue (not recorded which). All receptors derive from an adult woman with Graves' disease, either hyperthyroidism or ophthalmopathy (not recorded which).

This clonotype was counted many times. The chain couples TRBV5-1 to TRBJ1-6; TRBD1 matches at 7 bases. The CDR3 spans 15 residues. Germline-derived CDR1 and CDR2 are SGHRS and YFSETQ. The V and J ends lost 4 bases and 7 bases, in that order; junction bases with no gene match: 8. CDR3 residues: CASSPSGQKNSPLHF. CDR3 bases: TGCGCCAGCAGCCCGTCGGGACAGAAAAATTCACCCCTCCACTTT. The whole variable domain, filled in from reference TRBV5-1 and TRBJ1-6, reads KAGVTQTPRYLIKTRGQQVTLSCSPISGHRSVSWYQQTPGQGLQFLFEYFSETQRNKGNFPGRFSGRQFSNSRSEMNVSTLELGDSALYLCASSPSGQKNSPLHFGNGTRLTVT.

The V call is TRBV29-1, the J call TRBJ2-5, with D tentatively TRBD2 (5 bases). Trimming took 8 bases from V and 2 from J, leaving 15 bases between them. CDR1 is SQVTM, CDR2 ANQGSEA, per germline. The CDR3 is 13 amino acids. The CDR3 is CSSYLDLQETQYF. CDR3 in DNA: TGCAGCAGTTACCTGGACTTACAAGAGACCCAGTACTTC.

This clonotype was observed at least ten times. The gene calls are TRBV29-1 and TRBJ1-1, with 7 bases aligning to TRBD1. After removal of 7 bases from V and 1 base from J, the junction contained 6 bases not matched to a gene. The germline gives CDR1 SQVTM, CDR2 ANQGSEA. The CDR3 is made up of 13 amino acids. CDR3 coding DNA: TGCAGCGCCGGACAGGCGCAGAACACTGAAGCTTTCTTT. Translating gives CSAGQAQNTEAFF.

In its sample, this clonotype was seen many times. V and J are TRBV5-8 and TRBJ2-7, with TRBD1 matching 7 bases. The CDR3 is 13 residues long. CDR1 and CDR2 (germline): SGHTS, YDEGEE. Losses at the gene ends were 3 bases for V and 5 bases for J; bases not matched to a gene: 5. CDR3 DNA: TGTGCCAGCAGCTCGGAACAGGGGAACGAGCAGTACTTC. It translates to CASSSEQGNEQYF.

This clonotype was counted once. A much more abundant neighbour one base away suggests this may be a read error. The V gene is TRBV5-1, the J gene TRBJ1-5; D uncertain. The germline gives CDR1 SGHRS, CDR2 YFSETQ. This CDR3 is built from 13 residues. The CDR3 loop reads CASSLGTDQPQRF. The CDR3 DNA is TGCGCCAGCAGCTTGGGGACTGATCAGCCCCAGCGTTTT.

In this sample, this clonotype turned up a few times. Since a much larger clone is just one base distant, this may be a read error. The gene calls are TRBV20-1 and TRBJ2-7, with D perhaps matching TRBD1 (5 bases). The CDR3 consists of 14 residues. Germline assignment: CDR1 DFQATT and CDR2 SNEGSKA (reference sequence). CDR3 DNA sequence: TGCAGTGCCAAAGCCCCCACAGGAACCTACGAGCAGCACTTC. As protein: CSAKAPTGTYEQHF.

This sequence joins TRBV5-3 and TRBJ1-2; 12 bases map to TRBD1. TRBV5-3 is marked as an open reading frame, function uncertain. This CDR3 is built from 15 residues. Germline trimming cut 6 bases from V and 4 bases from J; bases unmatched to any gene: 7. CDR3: CARNPGTGGIYGYTF. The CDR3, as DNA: TGTGCCAGAAACCCCGGGACAGGGGGCATCTATGGCTACACCTTC.

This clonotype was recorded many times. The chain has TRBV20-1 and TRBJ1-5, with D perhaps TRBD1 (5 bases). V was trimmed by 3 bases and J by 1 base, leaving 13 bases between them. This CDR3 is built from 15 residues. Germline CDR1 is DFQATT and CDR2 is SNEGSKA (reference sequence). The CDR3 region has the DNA TGCAGTGCTAGGCCGGGGACGGTGAGCAATCAGCCCCAGCATTTT. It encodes CSARPGTVSNQPQHF.

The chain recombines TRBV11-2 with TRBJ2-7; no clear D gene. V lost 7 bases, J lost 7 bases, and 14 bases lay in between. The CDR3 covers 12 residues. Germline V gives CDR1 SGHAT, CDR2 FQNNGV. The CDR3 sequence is CASTLPSPEQYF. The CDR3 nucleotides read TGTGCCAGCACCCTGCCCTCGCCTGAGCAGTACTTC. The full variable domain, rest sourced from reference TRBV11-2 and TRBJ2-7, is EAGVAQSPRYKIIEKRQSVAFWCNPISGHATLYWYQQILGQGPKLLIQFQNNGVVDDSQLPKDRFSAERLKGVDSTLKIQPAKLEDSAVYLCASTLPSPEQYFGPGTRLTVT.

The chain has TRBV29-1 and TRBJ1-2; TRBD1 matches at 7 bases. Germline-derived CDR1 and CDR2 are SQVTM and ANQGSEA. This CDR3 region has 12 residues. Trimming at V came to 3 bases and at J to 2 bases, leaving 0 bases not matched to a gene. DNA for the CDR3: TGCAGCGTTGAGGGACAGAACTATGGCTACACCTTC. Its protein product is CSVEGQNYGYTF.

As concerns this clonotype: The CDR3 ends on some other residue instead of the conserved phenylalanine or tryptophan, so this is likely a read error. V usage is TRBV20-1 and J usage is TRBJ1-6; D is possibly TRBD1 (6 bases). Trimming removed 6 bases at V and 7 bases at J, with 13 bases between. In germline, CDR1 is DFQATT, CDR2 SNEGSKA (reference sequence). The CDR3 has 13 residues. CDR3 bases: TGCAGTGCCACAGGGATAAGAAATTCACCCCTCCACCTT. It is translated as CSATGIRNSPLHL.

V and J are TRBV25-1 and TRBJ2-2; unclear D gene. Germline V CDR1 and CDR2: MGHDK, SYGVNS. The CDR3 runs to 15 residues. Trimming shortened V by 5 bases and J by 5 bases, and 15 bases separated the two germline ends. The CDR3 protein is CASSPSGRHTGELFF. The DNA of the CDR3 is TGTGCCAGCAGTCCCTCAGGACGGCATACCGGGGAGCTGTTTTTT.

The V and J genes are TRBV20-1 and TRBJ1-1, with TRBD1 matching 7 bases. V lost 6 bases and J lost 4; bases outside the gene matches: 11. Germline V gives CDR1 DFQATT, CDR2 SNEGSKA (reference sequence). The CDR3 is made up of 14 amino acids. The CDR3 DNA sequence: TGCAGTGCCCCTTTGCCGGGACAGCTCACTGAAGCTTTCTTT. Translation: CSAPLPGQLTEAFF.

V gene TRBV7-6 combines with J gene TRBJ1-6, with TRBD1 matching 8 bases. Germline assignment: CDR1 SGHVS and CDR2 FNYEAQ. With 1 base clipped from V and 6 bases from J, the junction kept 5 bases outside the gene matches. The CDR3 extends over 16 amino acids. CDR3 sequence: CASSLVGDRGNSPLHF. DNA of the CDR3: TGTGCCAGCAGCTTAGTCGGAGACAGGGGTAATTCACCCCTCCACTTT.

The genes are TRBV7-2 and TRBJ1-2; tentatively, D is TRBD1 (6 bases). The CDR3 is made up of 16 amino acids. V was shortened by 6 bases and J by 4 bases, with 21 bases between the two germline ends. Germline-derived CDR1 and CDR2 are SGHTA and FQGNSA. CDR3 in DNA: TGTGCCAGCAGTCGATACGGCGGGGGGCGCATCTATGGCTACACCTTC. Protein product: CASSRYGGGRIYGYTF.

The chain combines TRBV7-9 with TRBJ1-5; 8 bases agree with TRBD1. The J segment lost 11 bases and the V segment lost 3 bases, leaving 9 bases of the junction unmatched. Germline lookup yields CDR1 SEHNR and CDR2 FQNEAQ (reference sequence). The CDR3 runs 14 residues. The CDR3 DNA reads TGTGCCAGCAGCTTCCCGACGGGACAGGAGACCCAGCATTTT. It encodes CASSFPTGQETQHF.

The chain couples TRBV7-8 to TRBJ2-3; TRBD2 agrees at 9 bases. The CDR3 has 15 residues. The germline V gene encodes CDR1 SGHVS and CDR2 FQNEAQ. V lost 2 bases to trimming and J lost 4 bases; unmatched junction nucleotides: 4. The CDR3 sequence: CASSLSAGGSDTQYF. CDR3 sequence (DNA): TGTGCCAGCAGCTTATCAGCGGGAGGTTCAGATACGCAGTATTTT.

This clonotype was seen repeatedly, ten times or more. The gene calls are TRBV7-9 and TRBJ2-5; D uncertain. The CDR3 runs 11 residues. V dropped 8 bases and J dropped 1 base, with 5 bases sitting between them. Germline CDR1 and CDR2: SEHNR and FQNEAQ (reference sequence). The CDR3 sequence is CASAVQETQYF. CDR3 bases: TGTGCCAGCGCAGTCCAAGAGACCCAGTACTTC.